The 2 T cell receptor beta chains below were found in one sample sequenced in a study of blood T cell repertoires in COVID-19. The assay was immunoSEQ multiplex PCR, and TCRdb's table has in-frame clones only and misses some. The data contain 130,000 to 150,000 clones, roughly 84% of them singletons. Input material: peripheral blood. The source of these receptors is a human donor in a cohort sampled during active COVID-19.

This chain links TRBV5-5 with TRBJ2-7; 7 nucleotides align to TRBD1. The CDR3 runs 15 residues. The V gene end was trimmed by 4 bases and the J gene end by 7 bases; junction bases not matched to a gene: 14. Germline V gives CDR1 SGHKS, CDR2 YYEKEE (reference sequence). The CDR3 region is CASSPERQGKPEQYF. CDR3 coding DNA: TGTGCCAGCAGCCCAGAAAGACAGGGTAAGCCGGAGCAGTACTTC.

In this sample, this clone turned up once. This chain links TRBV28 with TRBJ1-2, with TRBD1 as a possible D gene (5 bases). The CDR3 sequence is 14 residues long. Trimming cost V 10 bases and J 7 bases, with 22 bases left between them. Germline loops: CDR1 MDHEN, CDR2 SYDVKM. The CDR3: CAIPREARVGGYTF. The CDR3 nucleotides are TGTGCCATCCCCAGGGAGGCCAGGGTCGGTGGCTACACCTTC.